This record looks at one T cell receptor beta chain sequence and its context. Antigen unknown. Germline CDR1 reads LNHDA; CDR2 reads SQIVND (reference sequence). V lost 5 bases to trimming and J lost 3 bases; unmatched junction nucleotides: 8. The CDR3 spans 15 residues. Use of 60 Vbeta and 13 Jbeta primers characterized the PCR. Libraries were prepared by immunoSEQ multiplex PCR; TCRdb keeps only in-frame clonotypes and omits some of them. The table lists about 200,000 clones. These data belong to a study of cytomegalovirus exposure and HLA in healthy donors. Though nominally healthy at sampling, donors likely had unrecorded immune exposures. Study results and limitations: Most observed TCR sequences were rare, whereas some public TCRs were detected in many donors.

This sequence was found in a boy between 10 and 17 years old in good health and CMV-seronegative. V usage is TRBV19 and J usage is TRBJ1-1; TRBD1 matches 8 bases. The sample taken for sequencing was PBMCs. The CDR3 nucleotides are TGTGCCAGTAGTGAGGGGGACAGGAGGTACACTGAAGCTTTCTTT. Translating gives CASSEGDRRYTEAFF.